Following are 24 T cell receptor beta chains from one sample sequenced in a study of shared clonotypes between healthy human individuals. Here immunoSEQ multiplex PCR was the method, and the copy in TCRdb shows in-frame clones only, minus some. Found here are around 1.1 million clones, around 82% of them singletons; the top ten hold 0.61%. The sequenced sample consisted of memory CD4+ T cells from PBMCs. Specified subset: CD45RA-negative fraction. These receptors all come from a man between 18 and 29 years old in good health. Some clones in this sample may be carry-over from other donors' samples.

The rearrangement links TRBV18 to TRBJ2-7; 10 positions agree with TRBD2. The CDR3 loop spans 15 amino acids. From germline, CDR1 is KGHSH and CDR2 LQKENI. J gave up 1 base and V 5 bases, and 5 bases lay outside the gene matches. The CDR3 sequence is CASSTILAGSYEQYF. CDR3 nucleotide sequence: TGTGCCAGCTCAACAATACTAGCGGGGTCCTACGAGCAGTACTTC.

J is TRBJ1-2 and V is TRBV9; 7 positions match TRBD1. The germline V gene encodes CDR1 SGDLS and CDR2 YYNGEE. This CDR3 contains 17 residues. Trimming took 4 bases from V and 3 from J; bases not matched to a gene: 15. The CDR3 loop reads CASSLTIKGTDHYGYTF. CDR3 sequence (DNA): TGTGCCAGCAGCCTCACTATAAAAGGGACAGATCACTATGGCTACACCTTC.

CDR3 DNA sequence: TGTGCCAGTAGCGAACAGGGGGAAGGGCTCCAGCATTTT. Its translation is CASSEQGEGLQHF. This chain joins TRBV19 and TRBJ1-5, with 8 bases lining up with TRBD1. This CDR3 has 13 residues. The junction had 10 bases not matched to a gene; V was cut back by 6 bases and J by 12 bases. The V gene's germline CDR1 is LNHDA and CDR2 SQIVND (reference sequence). Full variable domain (remainder filled in from reference TRBV19 and TRBJ1-5): DGGITQSPKYLFRKEGQNVTLSCEQNLNHDAMYWYRQDPGQGLRLIYYSQIVNDFQKGDIAEGYSVSREKKESFPLTVTSAQKNPTAFYLCASSEQGEGLQHFGDGTRLSIL.

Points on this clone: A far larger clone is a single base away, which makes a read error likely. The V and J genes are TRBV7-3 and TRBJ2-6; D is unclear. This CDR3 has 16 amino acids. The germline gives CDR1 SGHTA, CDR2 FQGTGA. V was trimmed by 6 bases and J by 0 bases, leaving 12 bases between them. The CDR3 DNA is TGTGCCAGCAGTCCGGGCGCTAGCTCTGGGGCCAACGTCCTGACTTTC. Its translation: CASSPGASSGANVLTF.

The CDR3 reads CASSLRGGELFF. Written as DNA, the CDR3 is TGTGCCAGCAGCTTGAGGGGCGGGGAGCTGTTTTTT. The chain carries TRBV5-4 and TRBJ2-2; D might be TRBD1 (5 bases). CDR1 SGHNT and CDR2 YYREEE come from the germline V gene (reference sequence). The V end was cut by 1 base, the J end by 7 bases, with 5 bases between. The CDR3 is 12 residues long.

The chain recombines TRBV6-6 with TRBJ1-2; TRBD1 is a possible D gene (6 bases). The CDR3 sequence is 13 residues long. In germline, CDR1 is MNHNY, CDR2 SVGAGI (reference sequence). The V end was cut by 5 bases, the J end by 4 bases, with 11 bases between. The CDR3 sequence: CASSQRDTYGYTF. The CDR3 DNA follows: TGTGCCAGCAGTCAGCGGGACACCTATGGCTACACCTTC.

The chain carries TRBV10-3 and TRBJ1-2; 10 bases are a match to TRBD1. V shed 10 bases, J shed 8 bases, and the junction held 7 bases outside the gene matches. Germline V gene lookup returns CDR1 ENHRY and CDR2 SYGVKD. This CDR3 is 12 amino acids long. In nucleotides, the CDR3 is TGTGCCACCGGGACAGGGGCTGGGGGCTACACCTTC. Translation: CATGTGAGGYTF.

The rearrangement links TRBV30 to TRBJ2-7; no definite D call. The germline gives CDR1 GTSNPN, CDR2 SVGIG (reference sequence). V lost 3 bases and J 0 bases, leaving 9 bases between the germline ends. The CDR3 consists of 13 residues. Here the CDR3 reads CAWRPAASYEQYF. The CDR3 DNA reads TGTGCCTGGAGACCCGCTGCCTCCTACGAGCAGTACTTC.

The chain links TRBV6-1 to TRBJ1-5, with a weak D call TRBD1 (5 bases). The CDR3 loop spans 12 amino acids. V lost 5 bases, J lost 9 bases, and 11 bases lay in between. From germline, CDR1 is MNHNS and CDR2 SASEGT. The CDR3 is CASSRGDPPQHF. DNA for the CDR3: TGTGCCAGCAGTCGAGGGGATCCGCCCCAGCATTTT.

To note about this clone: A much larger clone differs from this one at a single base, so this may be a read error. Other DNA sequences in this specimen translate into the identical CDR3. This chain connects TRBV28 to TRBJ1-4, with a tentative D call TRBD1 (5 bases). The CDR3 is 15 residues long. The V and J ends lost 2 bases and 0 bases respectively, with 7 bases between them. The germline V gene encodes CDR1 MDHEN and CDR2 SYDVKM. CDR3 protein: CASSLGGATNEKLFF. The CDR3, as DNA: TGTGCCAGCAGTTTAGGGGGGGCAACTAATGAAAAACTGTTTTTT.

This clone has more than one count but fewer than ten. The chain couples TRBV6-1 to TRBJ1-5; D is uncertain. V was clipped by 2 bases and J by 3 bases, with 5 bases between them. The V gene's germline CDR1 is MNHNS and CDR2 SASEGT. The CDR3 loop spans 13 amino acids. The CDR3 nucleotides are TGTGCCAGCAGTGAACACGACAATCAGCCCCAGCATTTT. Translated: CASSEHDNQPQHF.

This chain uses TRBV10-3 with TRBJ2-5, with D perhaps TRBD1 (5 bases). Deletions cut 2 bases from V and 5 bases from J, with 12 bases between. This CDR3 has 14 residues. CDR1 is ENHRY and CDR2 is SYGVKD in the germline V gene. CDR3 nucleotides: TGTGCCATCAGTGAGCAGGGTCTAGGCGAGACCCAGTACTTC. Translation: CAISEQGLGETQYF.

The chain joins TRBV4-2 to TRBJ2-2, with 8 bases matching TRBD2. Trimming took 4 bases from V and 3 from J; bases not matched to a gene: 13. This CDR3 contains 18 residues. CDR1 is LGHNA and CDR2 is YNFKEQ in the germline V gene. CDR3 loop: CASSRELAVLADTGELFF. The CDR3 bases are TGTGCCAGCAGCCGGGAACTAGCGGTATTAGCCGACACCGGGGAGCTGTTTTTT.

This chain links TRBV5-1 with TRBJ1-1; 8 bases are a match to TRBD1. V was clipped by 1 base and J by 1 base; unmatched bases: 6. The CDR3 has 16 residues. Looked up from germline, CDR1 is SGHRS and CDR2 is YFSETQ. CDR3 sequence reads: CASSLSTGAPNTEAFF. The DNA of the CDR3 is TGCGCCAGCAGCTTGTCGACAGGGGCCCCGAACACTGAAGCTTTCTTT.

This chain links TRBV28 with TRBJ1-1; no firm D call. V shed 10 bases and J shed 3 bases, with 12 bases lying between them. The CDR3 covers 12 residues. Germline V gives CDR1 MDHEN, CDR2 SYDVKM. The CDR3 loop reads CAIRRADTEAFF. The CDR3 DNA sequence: TGTGCCATCAGGAGGGCGGACACTGAAGCTTTCTTT.

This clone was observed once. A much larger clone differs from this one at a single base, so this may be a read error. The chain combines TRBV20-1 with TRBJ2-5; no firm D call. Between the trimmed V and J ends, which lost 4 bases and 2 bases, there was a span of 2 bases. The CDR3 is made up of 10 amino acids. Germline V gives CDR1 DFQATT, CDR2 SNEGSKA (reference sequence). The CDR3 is CSAKQETQYF. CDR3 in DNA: TGCAGTGCTAAACAAGAGACCCAGTACTTC.

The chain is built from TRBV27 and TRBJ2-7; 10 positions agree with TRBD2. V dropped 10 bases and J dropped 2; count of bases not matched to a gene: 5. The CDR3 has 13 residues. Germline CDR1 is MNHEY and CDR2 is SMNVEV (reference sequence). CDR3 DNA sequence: TGTGCCACTCGGACTAGCGGACCCTACGAGCAGTACTTC. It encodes CATRTSGPYEQYF.

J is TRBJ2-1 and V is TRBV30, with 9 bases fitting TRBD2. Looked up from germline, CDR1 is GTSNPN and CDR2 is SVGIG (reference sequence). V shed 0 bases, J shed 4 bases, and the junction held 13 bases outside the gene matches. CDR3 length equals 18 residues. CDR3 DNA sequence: TGTGCCTGGAGTGTAGCCCTTAGAGGCGGGAGGGGATACAATGAGCAGTTCTTC. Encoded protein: CAWSVALRGGRGYNEQFF.

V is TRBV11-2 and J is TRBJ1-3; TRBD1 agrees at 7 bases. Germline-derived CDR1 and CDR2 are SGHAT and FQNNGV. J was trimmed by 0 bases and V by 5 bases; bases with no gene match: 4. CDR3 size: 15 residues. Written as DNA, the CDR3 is TGTGCCAGCAGCCAGGGACAGACCTCTGGAAACACCATATATTTT. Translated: CASSQGQTSGNTIYF.

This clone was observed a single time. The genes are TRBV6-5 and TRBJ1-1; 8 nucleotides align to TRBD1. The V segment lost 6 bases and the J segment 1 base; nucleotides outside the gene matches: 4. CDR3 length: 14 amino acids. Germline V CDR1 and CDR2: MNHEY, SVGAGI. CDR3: CASRATGENTEAFF. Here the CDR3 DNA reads TGTGCCAGCAGGGCGACAGGGGAGAACACTGAAGCTTTCTTT.

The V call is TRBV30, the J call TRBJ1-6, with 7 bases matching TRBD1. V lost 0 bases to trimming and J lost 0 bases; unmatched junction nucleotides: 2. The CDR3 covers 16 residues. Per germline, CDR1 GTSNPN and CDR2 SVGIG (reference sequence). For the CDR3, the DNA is TGTGCCTGGAGTGTACAGGGGAGCTCCTATAATTCACCCCTCCACTTT. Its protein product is CAWSVQGSSYNSPLHF.

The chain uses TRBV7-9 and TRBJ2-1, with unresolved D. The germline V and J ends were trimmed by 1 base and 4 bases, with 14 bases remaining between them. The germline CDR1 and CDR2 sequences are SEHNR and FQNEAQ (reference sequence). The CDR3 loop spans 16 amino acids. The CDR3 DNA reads TGTGCCAGCAGCTTAGGGAACCGTGAGTTATACAATGAGCAGTTCTTC. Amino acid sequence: CASSLGNRELYNEQFF.

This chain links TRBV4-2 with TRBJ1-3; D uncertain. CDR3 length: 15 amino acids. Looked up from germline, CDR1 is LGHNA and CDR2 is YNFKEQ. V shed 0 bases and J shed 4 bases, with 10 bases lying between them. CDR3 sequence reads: CASSQDGSLGNTIYF. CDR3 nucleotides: TGTGCCAGCAGCCAAGACGGCAGCCTAGGAAACACCATATATTTT.

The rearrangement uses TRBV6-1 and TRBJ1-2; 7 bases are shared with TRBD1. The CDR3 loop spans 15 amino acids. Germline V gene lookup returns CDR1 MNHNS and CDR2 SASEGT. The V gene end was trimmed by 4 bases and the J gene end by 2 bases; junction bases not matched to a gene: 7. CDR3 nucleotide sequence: TGTGCCAGCAGTGGTTTAGACAGGGTCAACTATGGCTACACCTTC. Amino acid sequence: CASSGLDRVNYGYTF.